Presented here are 28 T cell receptor beta chains from one specimen sequenced in a study of cytomegalovirus exposure and HLA in healthy donors. The PCR used 60 Vbeta and 13 Jbeta primers. The repertoire was sequenced with immunoSEQ multiplex PCR; TCRdb's copy has only in-frame clones and lacks some. The sample has under 120,000 clones, roughly 85% seen once. Sequencing was performed on PBMCs. The receptors originated from a woman aged 40 to 50 in good health and CMV-seronegative.

In DNA, the CDR3 is TGTGCCAGCAGCTTGAATAGCGGGGGGATTGCTGAGCAGTTCTTC. This codes for CASSLNSGGIAEQFF. This chain uses TRBV7-2 with TRBJ2-1; 10 positions match TRBD2. The V gene end was trimmed by 3 bases and the J gene end by 9 bases; junction bases not matched to a gene: 8. Germline lookup yields CDR1 SGHTA and CDR2 FQGNSA. The CDR3 extends over 15 amino acids.

This clone was observed a few times. J is TRBJ1-2 and V is TRBV28; D is ambiguous. V was cut by 3 bases and J by 6 bases, with 11 bases left in between. Germline CDR1 MDHEN, CDR2 SYDVKM. The CDR3 contains 13 residues. CDR3 bases: TGTGCCAGCAGTTTTTCTATGAGGGATGGCTACACCTTC. This gives the protein CASSFSMRDGYTF.

The chain employs TRBV4-2 and TRBJ2-1; possibly TRBD1 for D (6 bases). The CDR3 consists of 13 residues. The germline V gene has CDR1 LGHNA and CDR2 YNFKEQ. The V end was cut by 3 bases, the J end by 9 bases, with 12 bases between. The CDR3 sequence is CASSHSVGAEQFF. For the CDR3, the DNA is TGTGCCAGCAGCCATTCAGTGGGGGCTGAGCAGTTCTTC.

The genes are TRBV15 and TRBJ2-3, with D perhaps TRBD2 (6 bases). Deletions cut 0 bases from V and 1 base from J, with 11 bases between. The CDR3 sequence is 16 residues long. Germline V CDR1 and CDR2: LNHNV, YYDKDF (reference sequence). CDR3 nucleotide sequence: TGTGCCACCAGCAGAGATTTGGCTAGCGGCACAGATACGCAGTATTTT. Protein sequence: CATSRDLASGTDTQYF.

V usage is TRBV6-6 and J usage is TRBJ1-4, with 8 bases that match TRBD1. The V gene end was trimmed by 7 bases and the J gene end by 8 bases; junction bases not matched to a gene: 9. The CDR3 length is 14 residues. CDR1 is MNHNY and CDR2 is SVGAGI in the germline V gene (reference sequence). CDR3 DNA: TGTGCCAGCAACGGCGGGACAGGTCGGGAAAAACTGTTTTTT. Its protein is CASNGGTGREKLFF.

This clone was seen more than once but under ten times. The rearrangement links TRBV6-6 to TRBJ2-1; a possible D gene is TRBD2 (6 bases). The CDR3 is 15 amino acids. Deletions cut 6 bases from V and 0 bases from J, with 12 bases between. CDR1 is MNHNY, CDR2 SVGAGI, per germline (reference sequence). The CDR3 region is CASSRRGSSYNEQFF. The CDR3 DNA is TGTGCCAGCAGCCGGCGGGGTAGCTCCTACAATGAGCAGTTCTTC.

To note about this clone: The conserved closing phenylalanine or tryptophan is absent in this CDR3, likely reflecting a read error. The chain joins TRBV11-2 to TRBJ1-2; D perhaps matches TRBD1 (5 bases). Germline V gene data show CDR1 as SGHAT and CDR2 as FQNNGV. V lost 1 base and J 2 bases, leaving 8 bases between the germline ends. The CDR3 is 14 residues long. The CDR3 is CASSLVAGNYGYTL. As DNA, the CDR3 is TGTGCCAGCAGCTTAGTCGCAGGGAACTATGGCTACACCCTC.

The V call is TRBV29-1, the J call TRBJ1-1; TRBD1 agrees at 7 bases. The CDR3 runs to 17 residues. Germline CDR1 and CDR2: SQVTM and ANQGSEA. V shed 5 bases, J shed 1 base, and the junction held 16 bases outside the gene matches. CDR3 amino acids: CSVSGTDKMVWNTEAFF. CDR3 nucleotides: TGCAGCGTTTCCGGGACAGATAAGATGGTATGGAACACTGAAGCTTTCTTT.

This rearrangement joins TRBV18 to TRBJ2-3; weak D call: TRBD1 (6 bases). The CDR3 totals 16 residues. Germline CDR1 reads KGHSH; CDR2 reads LQKENI. V shed 3 bases and J shed 0 bases, with 13 bases lying between them. CDR3 region: CASSPWTEASTDTQYF. The CDR3 bases are TGTGCCAGCTCACCCTGGACAGAAGCTAGCACAGATACGCAGTATTTT.

The chain combines TRBV10-2 with TRBJ1-5, with 7 bases lining up with TRBD1. The CDR3 totals 15 residues. The J segment lost 4 bases and the V segment lost 6 bases, leaving 9 bases of the junction unmatched. CDR1 and CDR2 from the germline V gene are WSHSY and SAAADI. This CDR3 is CASRRSGQPNQPQHF. CDR3 nucleotide sequence: TGCGCCAGCAGGAGGTCGGGACAGCCTAATCAGCCCCAGCATTTT.

The V and J genes are TRBV2 and TRBJ2-5; D is undetermined. The CDR3 spans 14 residues. The V end was cut by 5 bases, the J end by 2 bases, with 12 bases between. CDR1 and CDR2 (germline): SNHLY, FYNNEI. The CDR3 DNA sequence: TGTGCCAGCAGTCCAGCCCGGAGTCAAGAGACCCAGTACTTC. It is translated as CASSPARSQETQYF.

The J gene is TRBJ1-1, the V gene TRBV7-2; D perhaps matches TRBD1 (6 bases). V was shortened by 1 base and J by 3 bases, with 18 bases between the two germline ends. Germline V gene data show CDR1 as SGHTA and CDR2 as FQGNSA. The CDR3 contains 17 residues. CDR3 loop: CASSLEVGQGLDTEAFF. Here the CDR3 DNA reads TGTGCCAGCAGCTTAGAGGTCGGCCAGGGGCTGGACACTGAAGCTTTCTTT.

With respect to this clone: Its ends do not fully match the called genes, so a read error is possible. The V call is TRBV10-3, the J call TRBJ2-3, with D perhaps TRBD2 (5 bases). Per germline, CDR1 ENHRY and CDR2 SYGVKD. The CDR3 spans 12 residues. CDR3 DNA: TGTGCCATCGGTGAGATAGCGGATACGCAGTATTTT. It translates to CAIGEIADTQYF.

This clone came up a few times. The J gene is TRBJ2-4, the V gene TRBV4-3; TRBD1 agrees at 10 bases. Trimming at V came to 0 bases and at J to 8 bases, leaving 7 bases not matched to a gene. The CDR3 is 16 residues long. Germline V gene sequence: CDR1 LGHNA, CDR2 YSLEER. CDR3 nucleotide sequence: TGCGCCAGCAGCCAAGATGTCGGGGACAGGGGTGACATTCAGTACTTC. This sequence encodes CASSQDVGDRGDIQYF.

The rearrangement uses TRBV5-8 and TRBJ2-3; the D gene is possibly TRBD1 (6 bases). The V and J ends lost 2 bases and 1 base respectively, with 14 bases between them. The CDR3 extends over 16 amino acids. The V gene's germline CDR1 is SGHTS and CDR2 YDEGEE. CDR3 nucleotide sequence: TGTGCCAGCAGCTTTGAACAGGGAATACGCACAGATACGCAGTATTTT. This sequence encodes CASSFEQGIRTDTQYF.

The rearrangement links TRBV11-2 to TRBJ2-5; tentative D call: TRBD2 (5 bases). In germline, CDR1 is SGHAT, CDR2 FQNNGV. The germline V and J ends were trimmed by 3 bases and 0 bases, with 8 bases remaining between them. The CDR3 is made up of 14 amino acids. The CDR3 coding sequence is TGTGCCAGCAGCTTGGATAGCGACCAAGAGACCCAGTACTTC. As protein: CASSLDSDQETQYF.

The V and J genes are TRBV18 and TRBJ1-5, with 9 bases identical to TRBD1. The germline CDR1 and CDR2 sequences are KGHSH and LQKENI. The V segment lost 1 base and the J segment 0 bases; nucleotides outside the gene matches: 7. This CDR3 spans 18 amino acids. CDR3 bases: TGTGCCAGCTCACCACGGGACAGGGCAACTTATAGCAATCAGCCCCAGCATTTT. Protein product: CASSPRDRATYSNQPQHF. Drawing the rest from reference TRBV18 and TRBJ1-5, the complete variable domain is NAGVMQNPRHLVRRRGQEARLRCSPMKGHSHVYWYRQLPEEGLKFMVYLQKENIIDESGMPKERFSAEFPKEGPSILRIQQVVRGDSAAYFCASSPRDRATYSNQPQHFGDGTRLSIL.

J is TRBJ2-7 and V is TRBV4-3; TRBD2 matches 9 bases. The CDR3 is 15 amino acids. J was trimmed by 0 bases and V by 0 bases; bases with no gene match: 0. CDR1 and CDR2 (germline): LGHNA, YSLEER. In DNA form, the CDR3 reads TGCGCCAGCAGCCAAGATAGCGGGAGCTCCTACGAGCAGTACTTC. It codes for CASSQDSGSSYEQYF.

This chain links TRBV19 with TRBJ2-4, with a tentative D call TRBD2 (5 bases). The V gene lost 4 bases and the J gene lost 3 bases, with 13 bases spanning the gap. Germline V lookup: CDR1 LNHDA, CDR2 SQIVND (reference sequence). The CDR3 contains 15 residues. The CDR3 spells CASSTGGAIKNIQYF. In nucleotides, the CDR3 is TGTGCCAGTAGTACCGGAGGAGCGATCAAAAACATTCAGTACTTC.

The genes are TRBV18 and TRBJ1-5; the match to TRBD1 covers 8 bases. The CDR3 runs to 15 residues. Germline CDR1 is KGHSH and CDR2 is LQKENI. The junction had 6 bases not matched to a gene; V was cut back by 1 base and J by 7 bases. The CDR3 sequence is CASSPLGTGGQPQHF. The CDR3, as DNA: TGTGCCAGCTCACCACTGGGGACAGGAGGGCAGCCCCAGCATTTT. The variable domain in full, completed from reference TRBV18 and TRBJ1-5, reads NAGVMQNPRHLVRRRGQEARLRCSPMKGHSHVYWYRQLPEEGLKFMVYLQKENIIDESGMPKERFSAEFPKEGPSILRIQQVVRGDSAAYFCASSPLGTGGQPQHFGDGTRLSIL.

This clone was seen a handful of times. The V call is TRBV5-4, the J call TRBJ1-1, with 12 positions matching TRBD1. V gave up 4 bases and J gave up 3 bases; unmatched junction bases: 7. The germline V gene has CDR1 SGHNT and CDR2 YYREEE (reference sequence). The CDR3 consists of 16 residues. This chain's CDR3 is CASSAGQGAADTEAFF. Written as DNA, the CDR3 is TGTGCCAGCAGCGCGGGACAGGGGGCAGCGGACACTGAAGCTTTCTTT. Looking up the rest from reference TRBV5-4 and TRBJ1-1 gives the full variable domain: ETGVTQSPTHLIKTRGQQVTLRCSSQSGHNTVSWYQQALGQGPQFIFQYYREEENGRGNFPPRFSGLQFPNYSSELNVNALELDDSALYLCASSAGQGAADTEAFFGQGTRLTVV.

Concerning this clone itself: Other nucleotide sequences from this sample produce the same CDR3. The rearrangement uses TRBV5-6 and TRBJ2-5; 8 positions agree with TRBD1. Germline V gene lookup returns CDR1 SGHDT and CDR2 YYEEEE. This CDR3 contains 15 residues. V shed 0 bases and J 2 bases; nucleotides not matched to a gene: 3. CDR3 sequence: CASSLAQGAQETQYF. CDR3 DNA: TGTGCCAGCAGCTTGGCCCAGGGGGCGCAAGAGACCCAGTACTTC. Complete variable domain (other parts from reference TRBV5-6 and TRBJ2-5): DAGVTQSPTHLIKTRGQQVTLRCSPKSGHDTVSWYQQALGQGPQFIFQYYEEEERQRGNFPDRFSGHQFPNYSSELNVNALLLGDSALYLCASSLAQGAQETQYFGPGTRLLVL.

The gene calls are TRBV7-6 and TRBJ1-1, with a weak D call TRBD1 (5 bases). The CDR3 sequence is 14 residues long. Germline CDR1 reads SGHVS; CDR2 reads FNYEAQ. V was clipped by 3 bases and J by 1 base, with 9 bases between them. In DNA, the CDR3 is TGTGCCAGCAGCTTGGGCAGGGCGAACACTGAAGCTTTCTTT. Amino acids: CASSLGRANTEAFF. The complete variable domain, with remaining parts taken from reference TRBV7-6 and TRBJ1-1, reads GAGVSQSPRYKVTKRGQDVALRCDPISGHVSLYWYRQALGQGPEFLTYFNYEAQQDKSGLPNDRFSAERPEGSISTLTIQRTEQRDSAMYRCASSLGRANTEAFFGQGTRLTVV.

This chain connects TRBV20-1 to TRBJ2-5; no reliable D call. This CDR3 is built from 11 residues. The V gene's germline CDR1 is DFQATT and CDR2 SNEGSKA (reference sequence). V was clipped by 4 bases and J by 3 bases, with 6 bases between them. CDR3 sequence reads: CSANREETQYF. CDR3 nucleotides: TGCAGTGCTAACAGAGAAGAGACCCAGTACTTC.

The chain couples TRBV4-3 to TRBJ2-3; 11 bases line up with TRBD1. Germline CDR1 is LGHNA and CDR2 is YSLEER. With V trimmed by 0 bases and J by 6 bases, 11 bases remained unmatched. The CDR3 loop spans 18 amino acids. Written as DNA, the CDR3 is TGCGCCAGCAGCCAAGATGCGCAAGGACAGGGGGCACGGGATACGCAGTATTTT. It specifies CASSQDAQGQGARDTQYF.

V usage is TRBV15 and J usage is TRBJ2-5; D is ambiguous. In germline, CDR1 is LNHNV, CDR2 YYDKDF (reference sequence). CDR3 length: 16 residues. Trimming left V 3 bases short and J 5 bases short, with 19 bases between. The CDR3 nucleotides are TGTGCCACCAGCAGGGCGCTTGTGGCAGGCCAGGAGACCCAGTACTTC. This sequence encodes CATSRALVAGQETQYF.

The CDR3: CASSSDSQRGEAFF. The DNA for the CDR3 is TGTGCCAGCAGCTCGGACTCTCAAAGGGGGGAAGCTTTCTTT. The chain recombines TRBV7-6 with TRBJ1-1, with TRBD1 as a possible D gene (6 bases). This CDR3 contains 14 residues. Trimming removed 4 bases from V and 8 bases from J, with 17 bases in between. From germline, CDR1 is SGHVS and CDR2 FNYEAQ.

V is TRBV10-2 and J is TRBJ2-7, with D maybe TRBD2 (5 bases). V lost 0 bases and J 2 bases, leaving 11 bases between the germline ends. This CDR3 region has 15 residues. Germline V lookup: CDR1 WSHSY, CDR2 SAAADI. CDR3 DNA: TGCGCCAGCAGTGAGTCTAGGGAGTTGGCCTACGAGCAGTACTTC. Translation gives CASSESRELAYEQYF.